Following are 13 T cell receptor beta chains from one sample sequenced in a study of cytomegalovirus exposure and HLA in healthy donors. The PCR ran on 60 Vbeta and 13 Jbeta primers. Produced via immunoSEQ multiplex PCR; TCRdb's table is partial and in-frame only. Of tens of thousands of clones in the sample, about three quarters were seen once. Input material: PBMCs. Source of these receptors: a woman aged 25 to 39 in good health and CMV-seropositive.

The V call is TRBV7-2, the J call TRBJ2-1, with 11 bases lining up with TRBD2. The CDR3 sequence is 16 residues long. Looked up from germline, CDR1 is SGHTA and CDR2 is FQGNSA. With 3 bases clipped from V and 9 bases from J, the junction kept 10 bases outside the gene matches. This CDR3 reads CASSFWSSGRGLEQFF. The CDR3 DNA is TGTGCCAGCAGCTTTTGGAGTAGCGGGAGGGGACTTGAGCAGTTCTTC. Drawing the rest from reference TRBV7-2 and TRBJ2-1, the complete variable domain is GAGVSQSPSNKVTEKGKDVELRCDPISGHTALYWYRQSLGQGLEFLIYFQGNSAPDKSGLPSDRFSAERTGGSVSTLTIQRTQQEDSAVYLCASSFWSSGRGLEQFFGPGTRLTVL.

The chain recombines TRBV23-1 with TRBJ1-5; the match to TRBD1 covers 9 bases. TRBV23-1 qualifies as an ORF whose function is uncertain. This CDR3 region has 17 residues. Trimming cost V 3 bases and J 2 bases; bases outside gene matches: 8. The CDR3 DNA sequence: TGCGCCAGCAGTCATCTCCGAGGACAGGGGTGCAATCAGCCCCAGCATTTT. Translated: CASSHLRGQGCNQPQHF.

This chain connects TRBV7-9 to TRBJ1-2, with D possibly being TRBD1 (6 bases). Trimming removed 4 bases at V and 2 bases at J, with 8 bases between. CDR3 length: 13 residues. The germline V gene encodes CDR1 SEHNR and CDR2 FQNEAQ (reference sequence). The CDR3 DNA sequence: TGTGCCAGCAGCTCAACAGGGAACTATGGCTACACCTTC. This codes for CASSSTGNYGYTF. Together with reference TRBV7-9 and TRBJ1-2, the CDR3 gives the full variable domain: DTGVSQNPRHKITKRGQNVTFRCDPISEHNRLYWYRQTLGQGPEFLTYFQNEAQLEKSRLLSDRFSAERPKGSFSTLEIQRTEQGDSAMYLCASSSTGNYGYTFGSGTRLTVV.

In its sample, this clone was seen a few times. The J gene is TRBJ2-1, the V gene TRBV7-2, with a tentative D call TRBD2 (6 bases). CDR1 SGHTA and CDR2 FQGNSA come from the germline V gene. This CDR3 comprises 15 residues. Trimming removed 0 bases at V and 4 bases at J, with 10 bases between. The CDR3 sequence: CASSLAVGRYNEQFF. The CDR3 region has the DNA TGTGCCAGCAGCTTAGCAGTAGGGAGGTACAATGAGCAGTTCTTC.

CDR3 amino acids: CASSEVAGRTEAFF. CDR3 DNA sequence: TGTGCCAGCAGTGAGGTCGCAGGGAGGACTGAAGCTTTCTTT. This chain links TRBV2 with TRBJ1-1; D perhaps matches TRBD1 (5 bases). V shed 3 bases and J shed 5 bases, with 13 bases lying between them. The CDR3 runs 14 residues. Germline CDR1 reads SNHLY; CDR2 reads FYNNEI.

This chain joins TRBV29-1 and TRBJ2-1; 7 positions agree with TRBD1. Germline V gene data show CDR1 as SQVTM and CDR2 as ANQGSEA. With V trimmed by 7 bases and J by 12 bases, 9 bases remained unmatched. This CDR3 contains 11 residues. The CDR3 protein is CSAKGTAWQFF. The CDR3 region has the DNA TGCAGCGCAAAGGGGACAGCTTGGCAGTTCTTC.

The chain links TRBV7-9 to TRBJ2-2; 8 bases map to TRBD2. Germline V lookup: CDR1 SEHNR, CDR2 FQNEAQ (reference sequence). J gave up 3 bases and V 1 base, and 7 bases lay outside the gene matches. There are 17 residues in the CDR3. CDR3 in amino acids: CASSLGPGRAHTGELFF. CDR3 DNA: TGTGCCAGCAGCTTAGGACCCGGGAGGGCCCACACCGGGGAGCTGTTTTTT.

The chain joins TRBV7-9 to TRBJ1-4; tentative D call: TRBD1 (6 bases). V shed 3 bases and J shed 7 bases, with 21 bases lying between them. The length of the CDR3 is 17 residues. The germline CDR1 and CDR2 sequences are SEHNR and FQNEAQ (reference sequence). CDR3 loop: CASSFPRDTGLAEKLFF. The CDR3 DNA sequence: TGTGCCAGCAGCTTCCCGAGGGACACAGGGCTCGCTGAAAAACTGTTTTTT.

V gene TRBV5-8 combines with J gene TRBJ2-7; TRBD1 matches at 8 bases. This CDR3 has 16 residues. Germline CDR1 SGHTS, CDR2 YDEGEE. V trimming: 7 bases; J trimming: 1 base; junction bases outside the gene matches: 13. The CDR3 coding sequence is TGTGCCAGCGGACCCTCCACCGGGACAGGTTCCTACGAGCAGTACTTC. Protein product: CASGPSTGTGSYEQYF.

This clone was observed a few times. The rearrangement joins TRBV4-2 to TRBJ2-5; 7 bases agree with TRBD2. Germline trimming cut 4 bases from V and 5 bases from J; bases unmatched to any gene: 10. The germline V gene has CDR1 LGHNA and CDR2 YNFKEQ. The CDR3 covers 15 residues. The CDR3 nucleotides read TGTGCCAGCAGCCCCCAAGCGGGATGGGGGGAGACCCAGTACTTC. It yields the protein CASSPQAGWGETQYF.

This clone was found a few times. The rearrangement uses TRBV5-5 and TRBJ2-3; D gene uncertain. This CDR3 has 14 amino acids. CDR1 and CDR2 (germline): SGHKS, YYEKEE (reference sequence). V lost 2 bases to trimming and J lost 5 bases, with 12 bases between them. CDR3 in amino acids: CASSLATVQDTQYF. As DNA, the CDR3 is TGTGCCAGCAGCTTAGCGACTGTTCAAGATACGCAGTATTTT.

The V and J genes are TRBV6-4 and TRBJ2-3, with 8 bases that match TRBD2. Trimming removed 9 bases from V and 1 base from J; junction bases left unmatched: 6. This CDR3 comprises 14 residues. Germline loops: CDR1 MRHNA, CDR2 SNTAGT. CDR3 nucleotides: TGTGCCAGACATAGCGGGATTGGCACAGATACGCAGTATTTT. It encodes CARHSGIGTDTQYF.

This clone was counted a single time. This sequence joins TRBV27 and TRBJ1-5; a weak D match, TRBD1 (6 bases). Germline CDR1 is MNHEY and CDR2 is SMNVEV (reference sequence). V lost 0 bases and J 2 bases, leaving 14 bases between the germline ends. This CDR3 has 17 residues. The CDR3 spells CASSLSGVTGRNQPQHF. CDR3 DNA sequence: TGTGCCAGCAGTTTATCGGGAGTAACAGGGCGCAATCAGCCCCAGCATTTT.